What follows are 9 T cell receptor beta chains derived from one specimen sequenced in a study of cytotoxic CD8 clonotypes in ibrutinib-treated CLL. Produced via immunoSEQ multiplex PCR; TCRdb's table is partial and in-frame only. The repertoire holds roughly 220,000 clones, with roughly 73% as singletons. This specimen consisted of PBMCs, obtained after 12 months of ibrutinib treatment. The receptors were sampled from a human donor with chronic lymphocytic leukemia.

The chain couples TRBV19 to TRBJ1-1, with 7 bases that match TRBD1. The V and J ends lost 9 bases and 6 bases, in that order; junction bases with no gene match: 7. This CDR3 comprises 12 residues. CDR1 is LNHDA and CDR2 is SQIVND in the germline V gene (reference sequence). CDR3: CASADRLSEAFF. The CDR3, as DNA: TGTGCCAGCGCGGACAGGTTGTCTGAAGCTTTCTTT.

The V and J genes are TRBV5-5 and TRBJ1-5, with D uncertain. Germline V gene data show CDR1 as SGHKS and CDR2 as YYEKEE (reference sequence). This CDR3 comprises 15 residues. V was clipped by 1 base and J by 3 bases, with 11 bases between them. CDR3 region: CASSLHNGNNQPQHF. The CDR3 DNA reads TGTGCCAGCAGCTTGCACAACGGCAACAATCAGCCCCAGCATTTT.

Only a few counts were recorded for this clone. The V call is TRBV27, the J call TRBJ2-2, with 8 bases fitting TRBD1. The CDR3 has 16 amino acids. Germline assignment: CDR1 MNHEY and CDR2 SMNVEV (reference sequence). J lost 1 base, V lost 3 bases, and 4 bases had no gene match. DNA of the CDR3: TGTGCCAGCAGTTTGAACGGACAGGGGAACACCGGGGAGCTGTTTTTT. Translating gives CASSLNGQGNTGELFF.

As regards this clone: The same CDR3 is also encoded by other DNA sequences in this sample. The rearrangement uses TRBV10-2 and TRBJ2-3; D gene ambiguous. Trimming removed 8 bases from V and 0 bases from J, with 9 bases in between. This CDR3 is built from 13 residues. Germline CDR1 WSHSY, CDR2 SAAADI. CDR3 region: CASRGPSTDTQYF. DNA for the CDR3: TGCGCCAGCCGCGGACCTAGCACAGATACGCAGTATTTT.

The genes are TRBV6-5 and TRBJ1-1; D gene unclear. V dropped 6 bases and J dropped 0 bases, with 11 bases sitting between them. From germline, CDR1 is MNHEY and CDR2 SVGAGI. The CDR3 length is 14 residues. The CDR3 is CASSTGPLNTEAFF. Here the CDR3 DNA reads TGTGCCAGCAGCACCGGGCCACTGAACACTGAAGCTTTCTTT.

This clone was counted between two and nine times. This sequence joins TRBV9 and TRBJ1-5, with 7 bases lining up with TRBD1. Germline assignment: CDR1 SGDLS and CDR2 YYNGEE. J lost 7 bases, V lost 3 bases, and 13 bases had no gene match. The CDR3 has 16 residues. The CDR3 region has the DNA TGTGCCAGCAGCGCTGGGGGGGACAGTAGGAACCAGCCCCAGCATTTT. It is translated as CASSAGGDSRNQPQHF. The complete variable domain, with remaining parts taken from reference TRBV9 and TRBJ1-5, reads DSGVTQTPKHLITATGQRVTLRCSPRSGDLSVYWYQQSLDQGLQFLIQYYNGEERAKGNILERFSAQQFPDLHSELNLSSLELGDSALYFCASSAGGDSRNQPQHFGDGTRLSIL.

The rearrangement links TRBV23-1 to TRBJ2-7; D is uncertain. TRBV23-1 is noted as an ORF with a role that remains uncertain. V was cut by 0 bases and J by 8 bases, with 17 bases left in between. The CDR3 spans 15 residues. Here the CDR3 reads CASSQSLPPTPKQYF. The CDR3 DNA sequence: TGCGCCAGCAGTCAATCCCTGCCTCCCACCCCCAAGCAGTACTTC.

The rearrangement links TRBV6-6 to TRBJ2-3; TRBD1 matches 7 bases. CDR1 is MNHNY and CDR2 is SVGAGI in the germline V gene (reference sequence). With 6 bases clipped from V and 2 bases from J, the junction kept 5 bases outside the gene matches. CDR3 length: 14 residues. CDR3 residues: CASRQQGSTDTQYF. The CDR3 DNA reads TGTGCCAGCAGACAACAGGGGTCCACAGATACGCAGTATTTT.

This clone occurred a few times. This chain links TRBV29-1 with TRBJ2-3; D gene uncertain. Germline V gives CDR1 SQVTM, CDR2 ANQGSEA. The CDR3 contains 13 residues. V was shortened by 5 bases and J by 2 bases, with 11 bases between the two germline ends. The CDR3 here is CSVYRGYTDTQYF. In DNA form, the CDR3 reads TGCAGCGTTTACAGAGGCTACACAGATACGCAGTATTTT.